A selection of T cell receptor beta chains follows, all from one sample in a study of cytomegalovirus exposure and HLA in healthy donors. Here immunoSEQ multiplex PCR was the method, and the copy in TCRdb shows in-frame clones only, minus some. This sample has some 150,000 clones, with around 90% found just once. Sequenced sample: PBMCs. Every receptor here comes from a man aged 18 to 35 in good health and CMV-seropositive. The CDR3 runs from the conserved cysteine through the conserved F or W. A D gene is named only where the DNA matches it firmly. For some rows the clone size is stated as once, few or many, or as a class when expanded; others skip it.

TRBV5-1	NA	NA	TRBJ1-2	TGCGCCAGCAGCTTGGGCGGCCGCCAATATTATGGCTACACCTTC	CASSLGGRQYYGYTF
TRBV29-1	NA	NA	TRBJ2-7	TGCAGCGTCCGAGGTCGACTAGTTAACGAGCAGTACTTC	CSVRGRLVNEQYF
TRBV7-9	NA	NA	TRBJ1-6	TGTGCCAGCAGCTTAAAGGGGTATTCACCCCTCCACTTT	CASSLKGYSPLHF
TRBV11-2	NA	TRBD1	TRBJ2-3	TGTGCCAGCAGCTTAGGACAGGGGCGAATGACAGATACGCAGTATTTT	CASSLGQGRMTDTQYF
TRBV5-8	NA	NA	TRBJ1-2	TGTGCCAGCAGCCCTGACAGGAGCTATGGCTACACCTTC	CASSPDRSYGYTF
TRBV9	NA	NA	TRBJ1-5	TGTGCCAGCAGCGCCGATGTGAGTCAGCCCCAGCATTTT	CASSADVSQPQHF
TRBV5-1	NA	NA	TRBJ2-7	TGCGCCAGCAGCCTAGTTTCTACTTCCTACGAGCAGTACTTC	CASSLVSTSYEQYF
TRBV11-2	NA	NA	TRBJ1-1	TGTGCCAGCAGCTTCCCGAGGGAAACCCTCGAAGCTTTCTTT	CASSFPRETLEAFF
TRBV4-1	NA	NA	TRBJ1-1	TGCGCCAGCAGCCAATACGCTGGGGGGGATGTGGCTTTCTTT	CASSQYAGGDVAFF
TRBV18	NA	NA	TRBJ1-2	TGTGCCAGCTCCCAAGGACAGTTGAATGGCTACACCTTC	CASSQGQLNGYTF
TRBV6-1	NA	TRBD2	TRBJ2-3	TGTGCCAGCAGTGTACCGGGACTAGCGGGCCTCACAGATACGCAGTATTTT	CASSVPGLAGLTDTQYF
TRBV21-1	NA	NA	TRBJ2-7	TGTGCCAGCAGCAAACGAACCCGGGACAGGTTCTACGAGCAGTACTTC	CASSKRTRDRFYEQYF
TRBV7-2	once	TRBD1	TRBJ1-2	TGTGCCAGCAGTCGGGACAGTAACTATGGCTACACCTTC	CASSRDSNYGYTF
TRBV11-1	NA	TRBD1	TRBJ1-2	TGTGCCAGCAGCCCCCGGGACAGGGGGCGTTATGGCTACACCTTC	CASSPRDRGRYGYTF
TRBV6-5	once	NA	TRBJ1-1	TGTGCCAGCAGTTACTCGAATCAGGGTAGGACTGAAGCTTTCTTT	CASSYSNQGRTEAFF
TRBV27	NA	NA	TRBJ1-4	TGTGCCAGCAGCCAGGGTAATGAAAAACTGTTTTTT	CASSQGNEKLFF
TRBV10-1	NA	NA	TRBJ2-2	TGCGCCAGCACCGGGCAGGGCACCGGGGAGCTGTTTTTT	CASTGQGTGELFF
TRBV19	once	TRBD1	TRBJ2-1	TGTGCCAGTAGTATAAGGACAGGGTACGAGCAGTTCTTC	CASSIRTGYEQFF
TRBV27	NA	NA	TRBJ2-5	TGTGCCAGCAGTGCGAGGACTATCCAAGAGACCCAGTACTTC	CASSARTIQETQYF
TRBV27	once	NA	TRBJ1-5	TGTGCCAGCAGGAGGTCCGGCCACAATCAGCCCCAGCATTTT	CASRRSGHNQPQHF
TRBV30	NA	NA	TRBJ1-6	TGTGCCTGGCGTACCCTGGGCTCACCCCTCCACTTT	CAWRTLGSPLHF
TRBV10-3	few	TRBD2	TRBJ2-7	TGTGCCATCGGGGGGAGGGCCTCCTACGAGCAGTACTTC	CAIGGRASYEQYF
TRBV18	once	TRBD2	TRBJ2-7	TGTGCCAGCTCACACGGGGTAGCGGGGAACTACGAGCAGTACTTC	CASSHGVAGNYEQYF
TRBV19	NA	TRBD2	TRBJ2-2	TGTGCCAGTAGTTCGGGACTAGGAGCTAACACCGGGGAGCTGTTTTTT	CASSSGLGANTGELFF
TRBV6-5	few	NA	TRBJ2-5	TGTGCCAGCAGTTACCCCGCCGGCGAGGGCAGGGAGACCCAGTACTTC	CASSYPAGEGRETQYF
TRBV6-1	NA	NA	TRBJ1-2	TGTGCCAGCAGTGAGGGTACAGGGTTCACTAACTATGGCTACACCTTC	CASSEGTGFTNYGYTF
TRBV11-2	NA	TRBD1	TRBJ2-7	TGTGCCAGCAGCTCGGGACAGGGGGCCTACGAGCAGTACTTC	CASSSGQGAYEQYF
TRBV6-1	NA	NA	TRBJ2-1	TGTGCCAGCAGTCAGGACCGGGGGAATGAGCAGTTCTTC	CASSQDRGNEQFF
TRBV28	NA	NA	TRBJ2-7	TGTGCCAGCAGGGCACAGGGGGGGGACGAGCAGTACTTC	CASRAQGGDEQYF
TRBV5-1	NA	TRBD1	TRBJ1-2	TGCGCCAGCAGCTTGACAGGGGGCGTCTATGGCTACACCTTC	CASSLTGGVYGYTF
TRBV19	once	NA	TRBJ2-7	TGTGCCAGTAGTATGAGGAACCAGAGGGACTACGAGCAGTACTTC	CASSMRNQRDYEQYF
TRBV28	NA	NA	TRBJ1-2	TGTGCCAGCAGCCCAGCGGGCCTATATGGCTACACCTTC	CASSPAGLYGYTF
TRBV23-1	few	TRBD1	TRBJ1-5	TGCGCCAGCAGTATGAACAGGGGGCCTATCGGTCGGTATCAGCCCCAGCATTTT	CASSMNRGPIGRYQPQHF
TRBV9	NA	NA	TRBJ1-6	TGTGCCAGCAGCGCCCAAGGAACAGGGTTGAATTCACCCCTCCACTTT	CASSAQGTGLNSPLHF
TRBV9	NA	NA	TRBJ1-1	TGTGCCAGCAGCCCCCATGGGGGCAGCACTGAAGCTTTCTTT	CASSPHGGSTEAFF
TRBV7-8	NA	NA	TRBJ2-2	TGTGCCAGCAGCTTAGTACAAAACACCGGGGAGCTGTTTTTT	CASSLVQNTGELFF
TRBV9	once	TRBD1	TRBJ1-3	TGTGCCAGCAGCGCAGGGGGCCCCCTCTCTGGAAACACCATATATTTT	CASSAGGPLSGNTIYF
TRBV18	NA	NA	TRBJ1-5	TGTGCCAGCTCACCACCCGGCACCGGGAATGGCAATCAGCCCCAGCATTTT	CASSPPGTGNGNQPQHF
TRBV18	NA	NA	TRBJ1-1	TGTGCCAGCTCACCACGGACGGGAGAGAACACTGAAGCTTTCTTT	CASSPRTGENTEAFF
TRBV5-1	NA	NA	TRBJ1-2	TGCGCCAGCAGCTTGGGTTCGTATGGCTACACCTTC	CASSLGSYGYTF
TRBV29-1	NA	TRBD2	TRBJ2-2	TGCAGCGTCGCCGGGACTACGAACACCGGGGAGCTGTTTTTT	CSVAGTTNTGELFF
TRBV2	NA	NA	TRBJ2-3	TGTGCCAGCAGTGAAGGGAGGGGACTGACAGATACGCAGTATTTT	CASSEGRGLTDTQYF
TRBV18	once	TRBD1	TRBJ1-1	TGTGCCAGCTCACCCTACGGGACAGACACTGAAGCTTTCTTT	CASSPYGTDTEAFF
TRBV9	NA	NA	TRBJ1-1	TGTGCCAGCAGCACCCAGGGAAGTGACACTGAAGCTTTCTTT	CASSTQGSDTEAFF
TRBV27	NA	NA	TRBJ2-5	TGTGCCAGCAGCACAACCCCGCCAGGAAGCCAAGAGACCCAGTACTTC	CASSTTPPGSQETQYF
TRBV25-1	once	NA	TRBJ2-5	TGTGCCAGCAGTCAAAGACAGGTCCGAGGGGAGACCCAGTACTTC	CASSQRQVRGETQYF
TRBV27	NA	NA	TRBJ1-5	TGTGCCAGCAGTCCAGGATCGATGCCTGGCAATCAGCCCCAGCATTTT	CASSPGSMPGNQPQHF
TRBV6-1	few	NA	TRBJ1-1	TGTGCCAGCAGCCTGGACATTTCCGAAACTGAAGCTTTCTTT	CASSLDISETEAFF
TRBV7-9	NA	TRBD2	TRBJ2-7	TGTGCCAGCAGCTTAATCGGGGGGGCCAAAGAGCAGTACTTC	CASSLIGGAKEQYF
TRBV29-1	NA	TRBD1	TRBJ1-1	TGCAGCGTTGATCCTCCGGGACAGGGCGGGATGAACACTGAAGCTTTCTTT	CSVDPPGQGGMNTEAFF
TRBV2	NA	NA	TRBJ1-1	TGTGCCAGCAGTGCGGTTGGGCAGGGAACTGAAGCTTTCTTT	CASSAVGQGTEAFF
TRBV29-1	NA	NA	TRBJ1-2	TGCAGCGTTCATTCGGAGATCAGCTATGGCTACACCTTC	CSVHSEISYGYTF
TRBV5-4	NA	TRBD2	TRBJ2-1	TGTGCCAGCCATAGCGGGGACTCCTACAATGAGCAGTTCTTC	CASHSGDSYNEQFF
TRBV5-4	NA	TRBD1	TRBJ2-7	TGTGCCAGCAGTGGACAGGGGGCTGCCTACGAGCAGTACTTC	CASSGQGAAYEQYF
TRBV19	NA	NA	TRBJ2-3	TGTGCCAGTAGTAAAGAAACTAGCCCCACAGATACGCAGTATTTT	CASSKETSPTDTQYF
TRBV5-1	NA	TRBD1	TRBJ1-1	TGCGCCAGCCGGGGGACAGTCGGAATAGGGGACACTGAAGCTTTCTTT	CASRGTVGIGDTEAFF
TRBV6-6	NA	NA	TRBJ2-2	TGTGCCAGCAGTTACAGGGGCACCGGGGAGCTGTTTTTT	CASSYRGTGELFF
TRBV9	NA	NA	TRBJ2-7	TGTGCCAGCAGCTCTGGGGAGAAGCAGTACTTC	CASSSGEKQYF
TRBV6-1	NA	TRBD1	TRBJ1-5	TGTGCCAGCGGGGACAGGTCTTATAGCAATCAGCCCCAGCATTTT	CASGDRSYSNQPQHF